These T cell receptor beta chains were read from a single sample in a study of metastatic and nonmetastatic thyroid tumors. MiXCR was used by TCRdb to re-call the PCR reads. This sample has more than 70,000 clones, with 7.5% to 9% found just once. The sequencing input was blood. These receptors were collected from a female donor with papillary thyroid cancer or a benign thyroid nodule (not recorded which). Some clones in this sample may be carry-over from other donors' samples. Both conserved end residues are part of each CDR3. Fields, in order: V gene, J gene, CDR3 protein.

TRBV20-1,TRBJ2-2,CSARTGTGTGELFF
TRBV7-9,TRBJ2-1,CASSLVLAGGHEQFF
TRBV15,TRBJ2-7,CATRAGGAFHEQYF
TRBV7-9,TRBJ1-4,CASSPGQGGEKLFF
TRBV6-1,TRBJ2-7,CASRRAGGGGEQYF
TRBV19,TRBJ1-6,CASSTASSYNSPLHF
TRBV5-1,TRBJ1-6,CASSLTGGAPPLHF
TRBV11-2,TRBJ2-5,CASSLGVVQGRETQYF
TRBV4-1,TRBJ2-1,CASSQDVGRQFF
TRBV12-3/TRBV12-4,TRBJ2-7,CASSLAVGQGDEQYF
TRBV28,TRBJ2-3,CASCDLDRGGNTQYF
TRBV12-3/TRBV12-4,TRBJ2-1,CASSPSMYNEQFF
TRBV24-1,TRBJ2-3,CATSDLLGGTTDTQYF
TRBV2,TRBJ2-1,CASSEETSVDEQFF
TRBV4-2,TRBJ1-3,CASNQMTGSGNTIYF
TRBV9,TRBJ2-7,CASSVGQGAVEQYF
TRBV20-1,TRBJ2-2,CSARGGTGIRSGELFF
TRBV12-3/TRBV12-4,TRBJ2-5,CASSPALAYKSTQYF
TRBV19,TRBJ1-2,CASSGETGRDGYTF
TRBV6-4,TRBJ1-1,CASSAGMNTEAFF
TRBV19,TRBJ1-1,CASSSLGQVNTEAFF
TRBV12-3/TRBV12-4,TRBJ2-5,CASKQGKETQYF
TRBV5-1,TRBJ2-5,CASSLGLYEETQYF
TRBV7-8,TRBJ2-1,CASSPFHNEQFF
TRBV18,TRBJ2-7,CASSRTSGIILEQYF
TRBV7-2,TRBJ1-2,CASSPAGTPGGYTF
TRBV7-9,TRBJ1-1,CASSSQGGTEAFF
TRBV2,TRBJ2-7,CASRGPHEQYF
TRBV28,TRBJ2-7,CASGPSGTGGYEQYF
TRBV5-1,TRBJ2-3,CASSLQTMGQGLADTQYF
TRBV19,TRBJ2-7,CASSMGLSYEQYF
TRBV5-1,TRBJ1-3,CASSSRGSGNTIYF
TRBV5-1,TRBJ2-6,CASSSPGRGPSGANVLTF
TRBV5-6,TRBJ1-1,CASSFTGEGTEAFF
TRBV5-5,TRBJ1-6,CASIEGTANSPLHF
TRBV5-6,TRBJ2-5,CASTFSGGETQYF
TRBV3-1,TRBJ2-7,CASSQDLVYEQYF
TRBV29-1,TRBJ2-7,CSVAGTSSGYEQYF
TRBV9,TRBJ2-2,CASSMTSGGAVRELFF
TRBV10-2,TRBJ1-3,CASRTGYGNTIYF
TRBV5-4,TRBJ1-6,CASSLGRDYNSPLHF
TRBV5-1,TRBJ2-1,CASSLRTGPFNEQFF
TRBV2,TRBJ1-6,CASSDSNAPLHF
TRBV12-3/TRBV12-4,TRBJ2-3,CASSRTSGGLSTDTQYF
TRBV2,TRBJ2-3,CASILAGGIRDTQYF
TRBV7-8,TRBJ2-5,CASSLGGPRETQYF
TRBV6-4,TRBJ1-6,CASSDLQGDSPLHF
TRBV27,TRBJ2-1,CASSGAGGSFNEQFF
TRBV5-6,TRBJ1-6,CASSWGDRGSPLHF
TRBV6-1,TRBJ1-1,CASSQGVISEAFF
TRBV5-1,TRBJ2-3,CASSSPRGGGDTQYF
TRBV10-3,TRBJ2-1,CAISVTSLDSSYNEQFF
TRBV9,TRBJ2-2,CASSAPAGVEIGELFF
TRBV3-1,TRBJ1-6,CASSLGRNSPLHF
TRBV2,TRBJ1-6,CASRQTESSYNSPLHF
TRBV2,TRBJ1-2,CASSGDGNYGYTF
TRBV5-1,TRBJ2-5,CASSLAGASGLGTQYF
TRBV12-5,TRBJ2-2,CASGYPAGGGTGELFF